This T cell receptor beta chain emerged from a study of T cell responses to AZD1222 COVID-19 vaccine. Study-level results: There were mostly white British donors and more females than males, and clonal diversity was possibly underestimated. Elevations in Spike-specific TCR breadth and depth followed administration of two AZD1222 doses. Baseline serology detected seropositivity in only six AZD1222 recipients. Regions 160-218 and 743-854 held dominance among vaccine-associated CD4 TCRs, which spanned spike.

On this clone: Its matching antigen is unknown.

Trimming took 2 bases from V and 4 from J, leaving 8 bases between them. The CDR3 totals 14 residues. Germline assignment: CDR1 SGHTA and CDR2 FQGNSA. The method was immunoSEQ multiplex PCR; TCRdb's version includes in-frame clones alone and lacks a portion of them. The table lists approximately 100,000 clones, 87% of them singletons. The rearrangement uses TRBV7-2 and TRBJ1-4; D gene ambiguous. Sample: peripheral blood, taken 28 days after the second AZD1222 dose. This TCR was sampled from an adult who received the AZD1222 COVID-19 vaccine. CDR3 sequence: CASSLSYNNEKLFF. CDR3 coding DNA: TGTGCCAGCAGCTTATCTTACAATAATGAAAAACTGTTTTTT.